A selection of T cell receptor beta chains follows, all from one sample in a study of OX40 agonist ivuxolimab in advanced cancers. Clones were sequenced by immunoSEQ multiplex PCR, and TCRdb holds only the in-frame ones, with some missing. Here the sample spans 40,000 to 45,000 clones, less than 90% being singletons. This sample comprised CD4+ or CD8+ T cells sorted from blood, obtained in a trial of the OX40 agonist ivuxolimab. The source is an adult with an advanced solid tumor such as melanoma, head and neck, liver or kidney cancer. Each CDR3 is given with its conserved first and last residue. D genes are given only for firm matches. Not all rows give a size; the values are once, few, many and, for expanded clones, a class.

14 | TRBJ1-1 | TRBD1 | NA | TRBV7-9 | CASSLNEGTGEAFF | TGTGCCAGCAGCTTGAACGAGGGGACAGGCGAAGCTTTCTTT
14 | TRBJ1-1 | TRBD1 | NA | TRBV7-9 | CASSLGGTGESSFF | TGTGCCAGCAGCTTAGGCGGGACAGGGGAGTCGTCTTTCTTT
15 | TRBJ1-1 | NA | NA | TRBV2 | CASSDLSGADTEAFF | TGTGCCAGCAGCGATCTATCAGGGGCTGACACTGAAGCTTTCTTT
15 | TRBJ2-7 | NA | NA | TRBV9 | CASSLGAESSYEQYF | TGTGCCAGCAGCTTAGGGGCAGAGAGCTCCTACGAGCAGTACTTC
15 | TRBJ1-2 | NA | NA | TRBV27 | CASRHVGGARYGYTF | TGTGCCAGCAGACATGTGGGGGGCGCAAGATATGGCTACACCTTC
14 | TRBJ1-1 | NA | few | TRBV30 | CAWKLTQRDTEAFF | TGTGCCTGGAAATTAACCCAGAGGGACACTGAAGCTTTCTTT
15 | TRBJ1-2 | TRBD1 | NA | TRBV15 | CATSRDGRGDYGYTF | TGTGCCACCAGCAGAGACGGCAGGGGGGACTATGGCTACACCTTC
14 | TRBJ1-1 | NA | NA | TRBV6-6 | CASTTDRWDTEAFF | TGTGCCAGCACTACCGACAGGTGGGACACTGAAGCTTTCTTT
13 | TRBJ2-2 | TRBD2 | NA | TRBV6-1 | CASTHGGTGELFF | TGTGCCAGCACGCACGGGGGGACCGGGGAGCTGTTTTTT
15 | TRBJ2-5 | TRBD1 | once | TRBV10-3 | CAISEQGASGKTQYF | TGTGCCATCAGTGAACAGGGGGCGTCGGGAAAGACCCAGTACTTC
15 | TRBJ1-4 | NA | NA | TRBV7-8 | CASTVFWGGNEKLFF | TGTGCCAGCACCGTTTTCTGGGGGGGAAATGAAAAACTGTTTTTT
12 | TRBJ2-7 | NA | once | TRBV6-6 | CASSPRSDEQYF | TGTGCCAGCTCCCCAAGGAGCGACGAGCAGTACTTC
14 | TRBJ1-1 | NA | NA | TRBV11-2 | CASGRGSMNTEAFF | TGTGCCAGCGGCAGGGGCAGTATGAACACTGAAGCTTTCTTT
15 | TRBJ2-1 | NA | NA | TRBV6-5 | CASSPGGVSYNEQFF | TGTGCCAGCAGCCCCGGTGGGGTTAGCTACAATGAGCAGTTCTTC
14 | TRBJ1-2 | NA | NA | TRBV2 | CASSVGGTNYGYTF | TGTGCCAGCAGTGTCGGGGGGACAAACTATGGCTACACCTTC
13 | TRBJ2-2 | NA | NA | TRBV6-6 | CASSPPGPRELFF | TGTGCCAGCAGCCCCCCGGGGCCTCGGGAGCTGTTTTTT
10 | TRBJ2-7 | NA | NA | TRBV6-5 | CASSAYEQYF | TGTGCCAGCAGTGCTTACGAGCAGTACTTC
14 | TRBJ2-7 | NA | NA | TRBV5-6 | CASSLVGTAWEQYF | TGTGCCAGCAGCTTGGTGGGGACGGCCTGGGAGCAGTACTTC
15 | TRBJ1-4 | TRBD1 | NA | TRBV7-9 | CASTNGGQGGEKLFF | TGTGCCAGCACCAACGGCGGACAGGGAGGTGAAAAACTGTTTTTT
13 | TRBJ1-2 | NA | NA | TRBV30 | CAWSMGGNYGYTF | TGTGCCTGGAGTATGGGCGGGAACTATGGCTACACCTTC
16 | TRBJ2-3 | NA | few | TRBV4-2 | CASRGFTGELGDTQYF | TGTGCCAGCAGGGGTTTCACCGGGGAACTAGGAGATACGCAGTATTTT
12 | TRBJ2-4 | TRBD1 | NA | TRBV2 | CASISRTGPKYF | TGTGCCAGCATTTCCCGGACAGGGCCAAAGTACTTC
20 | TRBJ1-5 | NA | NA | TRBV19 | CASSIFLARQLPFGNQPQHF | TGTGCCAGTAGTATTTTTTTGGCGCGACAGCTACCCTTCGGCAATCAGCCCCAGCATTTT
15 | TRBJ1-1 | NA | NA | TRBV4-1 | CASSQRQVLNTEAFF | TGCGCCAGCAGCCAGCGACAGGTCCTGAACACTGAAGCTTTCTTT
13 | TRBJ2-7 | NA | NA | TRBV19 | CASSTGTLGEQYF | TGTGCCAGTAGTACCGGGACCCTGGGGGAGCAGTACTTC
15 | TRBJ2-7 | TRBD1 | NA | TRBV5-1 | CASSLWDSGSYEQYF | TGCGCCAGCAGCTTGTGGGACAGCGGCTCCTACGAGCAGTACTTC
20 | TRBJ2-7 | TRBD2 | NA | TRBV28 | CASSSPTPGTSGISSYEQYF | TGTGCCAGCAGTTCCCCCACCCCCGGGACTAGCGGGATTAGCTCCTACGAGCAGTACTTC
15 | TRBJ2-3 | TRBD2 | NA | TRBV13 | CASSLGRGGTDTQYF | TGTGCCAGCAGCTTAGGGCGGGGGGGCACAGATACGCAGTATTTT
17 | TRBJ2-3 | NA | NA | TRBV4-1 | CASSQDSRGGATDTQYF | TGCGCCAGCAGCCAAGATAGCAGGGGGGGCGCCACAGATACGCAGTATTTT
15 | TRBJ2-3 | TRBD2 | NA | TRBV5-1 | CASSLLAGSTDTQYF | TGCGCCAGCAGCTTGCTAGCGGGGAGCACAGATACGCAGTATTTT
16 | TRBJ2-1 | TRBD1 | NA | TRBV7-9 | CASSNRQGTFMGEQFF | TGTGCCAGCAGCAACCGACAGGGGACCTTTATGGGTGAGCAGTTCTTC
13 | TRBJ1-5 | NA | NA | TRBV4-3 | CASSQSRGWSQHF | TGCGCCAGCAGCCAATCACGGGGATGGTCCCAGCATTTT
11 | TRBJ2-7 | NA | NA | TRBV30 | CAWSPGYEQYF | TGTGCCTGGAGTCCCGGTTACGAGCAGTACTTC
13 | TRBJ1-1 | NA | NA | TRBV27 | CASSSLLNTEAFF | TGTGCCAGCAGTTCGCTACTGAACACTGAAGCTTTCTTT
16 | TRBJ1-5 | NA | NA | TRBV5-6 | CASSLGGPARVQPQHF | TGTGCCAGCAGCCTAGGGGGTCCAGCTCGGGTTCAGCCCCAGCATTTT
15 | TRBJ2-7 | NA | NA | TRBV4-3 | CASSQLLGDSYEQYF | TGCGCCAGCAGCCAGCTTCTAGGGGACTCCTACGAGCAGTACTTC
13 | TRBJ2-7 | TRBD2 | NA | TRBV7-2 | CASSLELADEQYF | TGTGCCAGCAGCTTGGAACTAGCGGACGAGCAGTACTTC
14 | TRBJ1-6 | NA | few | TRBV27 | CASSFSGNGSPLHF | TGTGCCAGCAGTTTCTCAGGCAATGGTTCACCCCTCCACTTT
14 | TRBJ2-2 | TRBD2 | NA | TRBV5-6 | CASSLWGGPGELFF | TGTGCCAGCAGCTTGTGGGGAGGGCCCGGGGAGCTGTTTTTT
13 | TRBJ1-1 | NA | NA | TRBV5-1 | CASMLNLNTEAFF | TGCGCCAGCATGCTGAACTTGAACACTGAAGCTTTCTTT
13 | TRBJ2-1 | NA | NA | TRBV25-1 | CASSEYSPWEQFF | TGTGCCAGCAGTGAATACTCCCCGTGGGAGCAGTTCTTC
13 | TRBJ1-1 | NA | few | TRBV5-1 | CASSLGTNTEAFF | TGCGCCAGCAGCTTGGGGACGAACACTGAAGCTTTCTTT
14 | TRBJ2-1 | TRBD1 | few | TRBV5-4 | CASSLGQGINEQFF | TGTGCCAGCAGCTTGGGACAGGGTATCAATGAGCAGTTCTTC
18 | TRBJ2-4 | NA | NA | TRBV11-3 | CASSLARHYRIAKNIQYF | TGTGCCAGCAGCTTAGCAAGGCATTATAGAATAGCCAAAAACATTCAGTACTTC
13 | TRBJ1-1 | TRBD1 | NA | TRBV11-2 | CASSAGQLYEAFF | TGTGCCAGCAGTGCGGGACAGCTCTATGAAGCTTTCTTT
15 | TRBJ1-1 | NA | NA | TRBV27 | CASMVVGTYNTEAFF | TGTGCCAGCATGGTGGTTGGGACTTATAACACTGAAGCTTTCTTT
13 | TRBJ1-1 | TRBD1 | NA | TRBV19 | CASRRQGNTEAFF | TGTGCCAGTAGGCGACAGGGGAACACTGAAGCTTTCTTT
16 | TRBJ2-1 | NA | NA | TRBV14 | CASSQEEREAYNEQFF | TGTGCCAGCAGCCAAGAAGAACGGGAAGCCTACAATGAGCAGTTCTTC
16 | TRBJ1-2 | NA | NA | TRBV4-1 | CASSQVYGGADYGYTF | TGCGCCAGCAGCCAAGTTTATGGGGGCGCGGACTATGGCTACACCTTC
14 | TRBJ1-2 | NA | NA | TRBV4-3 | CASSQGGSAYGYTF | TGCGCCAGCAGCCAAGGGGGCAGCGCCTATGGCTACACCTTC
15 | TRBJ2-7 | TRBD1 | NA | TRBV7-9 | CASSYTGQGKDEQYF | TGTGCCAGCAGCTACACCGGACAGGGGAAGGACGAGCAGTACTTC
13 | TRBJ2-6 | NA | once | TRBV6-5 | CASSTSGANVLTF | NA
14 | TRBJ1-1 | TRBD1 | NA | TRBV7-2 | CASSLGQGASEAFF | TGTGCCAGCAGCCTCGGACAGGGGGCCTCTGAAGCTTTCTTT
14 | TRBJ2-2 | NA | NA | TRBV29-1 | CSASSSPNTGELFF | TGCAGCGCTAGTTCCAGTCCGAACACCGGGGAGCTGTTTTTT
13 | TRBJ2-1 | NA | NA | TRBV7-9 | CASSLTAYNEQFF | TGTGCCAGCAGCTTAACTGCCTACAATGAGCAGTTCTTC